The 13 T cell receptor beta chains below were found in one sample sequenced in a study of blood T cell repertoires in COVID-19. Clones were sequenced by immunoSEQ multiplex PCR, and TCRdb holds only the in-frame ones, with some missing. The sample consists of 270,000 or so clones, 85% of them appearing once. The sample consisted of peripheral blood. The source of these receptors is a human donor in a cohort sampled during active COVID-19.

This clone was seen a single time. The chain couples TRBV4-2 to TRBJ1-6; TRBD1 aligns across 8 bases. The CDR3 runs to 16 residues. CDR1 is LGHNA and CDR2 is YNFKEQ in the germline V gene. Germline trimming cut 1 base from V and 8 bases from J; bases unmatched to any gene: 7. The CDR3, as DNA: TGTGCCAGCAGCCAAGTGGCCGGGACAGGCGATTCACCCCTCCACTTT. Its translation is CASSQVAGTGDSPLHF.

This rearrangement joins TRBV9 to TRBJ2-2; D call uncertain. Deletions cut 3 bases from V and 0 bases from J, with 12 bases between. CDR1 and CDR2 (germline): SGDLS, YYNGEE. There are 16 residues in the CDR3. The CDR3 nucleotides are TGTGCCAGCAGCGAAGCCGGGTCGGCGAACACCGGGGAGCTGTTTTTT. It translates to CASSEAGSANTGELFF.

The chain recombines TRBV7-9 with TRBJ2-5; D might be TRBD2 (5 bases). This CDR3 has 14 residues. V was pared by 0 bases and J by 2 bases, with 7 bases between. Germline CDR1 reads SEHNR; CDR2 reads FQNEAQ (reference sequence). The CDR3 region is CASSLATTQETQYF. CDR3 sequence (DNA): TGTGCCAGCAGCTTAGCGACTACTCAAGAGACCCAGTACTTC. The entire variable domain, with the rest obtained from reference TRBV7-9 and TRBJ2-5, is as follows: DTGVSQNPRHKITKRGQNVTFRCDPISEHNRLYWYRQTLGQGPEFLTYFQNEAQLEKSRLLSDRFSAERPKGSFSTLEIQRTEQGDSAMYLCASSLATTQETQYFGPGTRLLVL.

The rearrangement uses TRBV6-1 and TRBJ2-7; D is perhaps TRBD2 (5 bases). Germline V CDR1 and CDR2: MNHNS, SASEGT. Deletions cut 3 bases from V and 3 bases from J, with 9 bases between. This CDR3 is 13 amino acids long. The CDR3 here is CASSDGNGYEQYF. CDR3 DNA: TGTGCCAGCAGTGACGGGAACGGCTACGAGCAGTACTTC.

The rearrangement joins TRBV27 to TRBJ2-1; TRBD2 aligns across 14 bases. Per the germline V gene, CDR1 is MNHEY and CDR2 is SMNVEV (reference sequence). J was trimmed by 2 bases and V by 3 bases; bases with no gene match: 6. The CDR3 is 18 amino acids. CDR3 sequence reads: CASSFFGLAGGTYNEQFF. The CDR3 DNA sequence: TGTGCCAGCAGTTTTTTCGGACTAGCGGGAGGCACCTACAATGAGCAGTTCTTC.

In its sample, this clone was seen once. This sequence joins TRBV7-8 and TRBJ2-5; tentatively, D is TRBD2 (5 bases). This CDR3 is 14 amino acids long. CDR1 is SGHVS, CDR2 FQNEAQ, per germline. Trimming took 3 bases from V and 5 from J, leaving 13 bases between them. In DNA form, the CDR3 reads TGTGCCAGCAGCTTTCTAGGCGCGGGTGAGACCCAGTACTTC. It is translated as CASSFLGAGETQYF.

This chain connects TRBV19 to TRBJ2-7; no clear D. The CDR3 runs to 13 residues. Germline V gene data show CDR1 as LNHDA and CDR2 as SQIVND (reference sequence). V gave up 1 base and J gave up 1 base, with 5 bases separating them. The CDR3: CASSIVPSYEQYF. DNA of the CDR3: TGTGCCAGTAGTATAGTCCCATCCTACGAGCAGTACTTC.

This chain connects TRBV7-2 to TRBJ2-4; 9 positions agree with TRBD2. The V gene end was trimmed by 1 base and the J gene end by 9 bases; junction bases not matched to a gene: 4. CDR1 SGHTA and CDR2 FQGNSA come from the germline V gene. This CDR3 has 14 residues. The CDR3 loop is CASSLGASGTIQYF. The CDR3 DNA reads as TGTGCCAGCAGCTTAGGGGCTAGCGGGACCATTCAGTACTTC.

The chain combines TRBV29-1 with TRBJ1-2; D unclear. Trimming took off 3 bases at V and 5 bases at J, with 4 bases between the two ends. Looked up from germline, CDR1 is SQVTM and CDR2 is ANQGSEA. The CDR3 is made up of 10 amino acids. DNA for the CDR3: TGCAGCGTTGACCTTTATGGCTACACCTTC. Amino acid sequence: CSVDLYGYTF. Complete variable domain (other parts from reference TRBV29-1 and TRBJ1-2): SAVISQKPSRDICQRGTSLTIQCQVDSQVTMMFWYRQQPGQSLTLIATANQGSEATYESGFVIDKFPISRPNLTFSTLTVSNMSPEDSSIYLCSVDLYGYTFGSGTRLTVV.

This chain joins TRBV9 and TRBJ1-1; D perhaps matches TRBD1 (5 bases). Germline V gene lookup returns CDR1 SGDLS and CDR2 YYNGEE. V was trimmed by 4 bases and J by 2 bases, leaving 9 bases between them. The CDR3 loop spans 13 amino acids. CDR3 DNA: TGTGCCAGCAGCTCCGACAGAAACACTGAAGCTTTCTTT. The encoded protein is CASSSDRNTEAFF.

This chain joins TRBV29-1 and TRBJ2-2; TRBD1 might be the D (5 bases). The germline V gene encodes CDR1 SQVTM and CDR2 ANQGSEA. This CDR3 has 14 amino acids. V lost 6 bases to trimming and J lost 1 base, with 12 bases between them. The DNA of the CDR3 is TGCAGCGTACAACAGGTGGGGAACACCGGGGAGCTGTTTTTT. Its protein product is CSVQQVGNTGELFF.

In this sample, this clone turned up once. The J gene is TRBJ1-4, the V gene TRBV4-3; D is unclear. The CDR3 is 16 residues long. The V end was cut by 0 bases, the J end by 2 bases, with 10 bases between. The germline CDR1 and CDR2 sequences are LGHNA and YSLEER. The CDR3 nucleotides read TGCGCCAGCAGCCAAGAACCTAACCCGACTAATGAAAAACTGTTTTTT. It specifies CASSQEPNPTNEKLFF.

V usage is TRBV7-6 and J usage is TRBJ2-1; D might be TRBD1 (6 bases). The CDR3 is 15 amino acids. Between the trimmed V and J ends, which lost 1 base and 9 bases, there was a span of 16 bases. Per the germline V gene, CDR1 is SGHVS and CDR2 is FNYEAQ. CDR3 sequence (DNA): TGTGCCAGCAGCTTAGGGGAACAGGGCACGCTTGAGCAGTTCTTC. Encoded protein: CASSLGEQGTLEQFF.